Below, 4 T cell receptor beta chains from the same sample are listed, as sequenced in a study of blood T cell repertoires in COVID-19. Produced via immunoSEQ multiplex PCR; TCRdb's table is partial and in-frame only. The sample lists 80,000 to 95,000 clones, around 90% occurring once. The sequencing sample was made of peripheral blood. These receptors all come from a woman between 45 and 65 years old with active or convalescent COVID-19.

V is TRBV20-1 and J is TRBJ1-4; TRBD1 is a possible D gene (6 bases). Trimming cost V 3 bases and J 7 bases, with 15 bases left between them. Germline lookup yields CDR1 DFQATT and CDR2 SNEGSKA (reference sequence). CDR3 length: 14 amino acids. In DNA form, the CDR3 reads TGCAGTGCTAGTAATCGGGACACGTTTGAAAAACTGTTTTTT. Protein product: CSASNRDTFEKLFF.

This chain uses TRBV25-1 with TRBJ1-3; D is unresolved. Germline V gene sequence: CDR1 MGHDK, CDR2 SYGVNS. This CDR3 comprises 14 residues. The V end was cut by 1 base, the J end by 7 bases, with 11 bases between. The DNA of the CDR3 is TGTGCCAGCAGTGAATCGAAAGTCGGGAACACCATATATTTT. The encoded protein is CASSESKVGNTIYF.

This clone appeared a few times. The V call is TRBV10-3, the J call TRBJ1-1; tentative D call: TRBD1 (6 bases). Germline CDR1 and CDR2: ENHRY and SYGVKD. V lost 7 bases and J lost 0, with 15 bases in between. CDR3 length: 15 residues. For the CDR3, the DNA is TGTGCCATCAAGGGGGGGCAGGGCGTGAACACTGAAGCTTTCTTT. Translation gives CAIKGGQGVNTEAFF.

This chain links TRBV5-4 with TRBJ2-1, with 9 bases matching TRBD1. After removal of 4 bases from V and 7 bases from J, the junction contained 9 bases not matched to a gene. The CDR3 is made up of 15 amino acids. The germline gives CDR1 SGHNT, CDR2 YYREEE (reference sequence). The CDR3 coding sequence is TGTGCCAGCAGCCGGGACAGGGTGGTGGGGAATGAGCAGTTCTTC. Translated: CASSRDRVVGNEQFF.